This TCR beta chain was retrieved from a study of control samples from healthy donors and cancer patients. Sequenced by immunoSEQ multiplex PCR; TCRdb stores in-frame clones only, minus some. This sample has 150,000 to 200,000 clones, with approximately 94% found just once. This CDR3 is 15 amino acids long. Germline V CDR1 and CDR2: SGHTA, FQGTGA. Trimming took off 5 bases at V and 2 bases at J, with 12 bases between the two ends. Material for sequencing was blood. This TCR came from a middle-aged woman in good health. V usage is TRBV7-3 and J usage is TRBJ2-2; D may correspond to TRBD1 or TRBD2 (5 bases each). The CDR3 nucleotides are TGTGCCAGCAGCATGGGACGGATAAACACCGGGGAGCTGTTTTTT. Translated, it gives CASSMGRINTGELFF.